These T cell receptor beta chains were read from a single sample in a study of blood T cell repertoires in COVID-19. Assay: immunoSEQ multiplex PCR; the TCRdb copy retains only in-frame clones and omits some. The sample includes approximately 350,000 clones, 80% to 90% of them seen just once. Sequenced material: peripheral blood. Receptors were obtained from an older woman with COVID-19, enrolled during active disease. CDR3s include the opening cysteine and the closing phenylalanine or tryptophan. The D gene is left open where the match is weak. Clone size, where shown, is once, few, many, or a class for clones that have expanded.

TRBV3-1/TRBV3-2	TRBJ2-3	TRBD1	-	15	CASSQSGQEIDTQYF	TGTGCCAGCAGCCAATCGGGACAGGAAATAGATACGCAGTATTTT
TRBV6-6	TRBJ1-2	TRBD1	-	16	CASSYFGQGARISYTF	TGTGCCAGCAGTTACTTCGGACAGGGGGCGCGGATTAGCTACACCTTC
TRBV4-2	TRBJ2-1	TRBD2	-	17	CASSPYLSGGTYNEQFF	TGTGCCAGCAGCCCGTATCTCAGCGGGGGGACCTACAATGAGCAGTTCTTC
TRBV9	TRBJ2-6	TRBD1	-	19	CASSPRTGVGSSGANVLTF	TGTGCCAGCAGCCCTCGCACAGGGGTAGGCTCCTCTGGGGCCAACGTCCTGACTTTC
TRBV11-3	TRBJ2-1	TRBD1	-	16	CASSSPGTGQKNEQFF	TGTGCCAGCAGCTCACCCGGGACAGGCCAGAAGAATGAGCAGTTCTTC
TRBV6-5	TRBJ1-2	-	-	14	CASSFRDKVYGYTF	TGTGCCAGCAGTTTCAGGGACAAGGTCTATGGCTACACCTTC
TRBV30	TRBJ1-6	TRBD1	few	14	CAWSVQSGGSPLHF	TGTGCCTGGAGTGTACAGTCAGGGGGATCACCCCTCCACTTT
TRBV4-2	TRBJ1-1	-	-	16	CASEAVGGYQNTEAFF	TGTGCCAGCGAAGCCGTGGGAGGGTATCAGAACACTGAAGCTTTCTTT
TRBV7-9	TRBJ2-7	TRBD2	-	18	CASSKLLSERGFTYEQYF	TGTGCCAGCAGCAAGCTACTGTCAGAGCGGGGGTTTACCTACGAGCAGTACTTC
TRBV4-1	TRBJ2-7	-	-	16	CASSLGEGMSSYEQYF	TGCGCCAGCAGCCTCGGCGAGGGTATGAGCTCCTACGAGCAGTACTTC
TRBV6-1	TRBJ2-3	-	-	15	CASSELRGNTDTQYF	TGTGCCAGCAGTGAACTCCGGGGTAACACAGATACGCAGTATTTT
TRBV19	TRBJ2-1	TRBD1	once	15	CASSWGTGVYNEQFF	TGTGCCAGTAGTTGGGGGACAGGGGTTTACAATGAGCAGTTCTTC
TRBV4-1	TRBJ2-7	-	-	16	CASSPTGRTLTYEQYF	TGCGCCAGCAGCCCGACCGGACGGACTTTAACCTACGAGCAGTACTTC
TRBV5-1	TRBJ1-3	TRBD1	few	17	CASREGLGQVSGNTIYF	TGCGCCAGCAGGGAAGGTTTGGGACAGGTCTCTGGAAACACCATATATTTT
TRBV7-9	TRBJ1-2	TRBD1	-	13	CASRTWDSYFYTF	TGTGCCAGCAGAACATGGGACAGCTACTTTTACACCTTC
TRBV4-2	TRBJ2-1	-	many	14	CASSPRDSGNEQFF	TGTGCCAGCAGCCCCAGGGACTCCGGGAATGAGCAGTTCTTC
TRBV29-1	TRBJ1-1	TRBD1	-	12	CSARGRWTEAFF	TGCAGCGCAAGGGGGCGGTGGACTGAAGCTTTCTTT
TRBV12-5	TRBJ2-5	TRBD1	-	15	CASGFSTGGEETQYF	TGTGCTAGTGGTTTTAGTACAGGGGGCGAAGAGACCCAGTACTTC
TRBV6-2/TRBV6-3	TRBJ1-3	TRBD1	-	15	CASSDRETSGNTIYF	TGTGCCAGCAGCGACAGGGAGACCTCTGGAAACACCATATATTTT
TRBV9	TRBJ2-3	-	-	15	CASSLPPTSTDTQYF	TGTGCCAGCAGCTTGCCACCTACTAGCACAGATACGCAGTATTTT
TRBV5-1	TRBJ2-1	-	-	13	CASSARGSHEQFF	TGCGCCAGCAGCGCGCGAGGGAGCCATGAGCAGTTCTTC
TRBV2	TRBJ1-6	TRBD1	-	13	CASKGQEDSPLHF	TGTGCCAGCAAAGGACAGGAGGATTCACCCCTCCACTTT
TRBV10-2	TRBJ2-2	TRBD1	-	14	CATRDRINTGELFF	TGCGCCACCCGGGACAGGATAAACACCGGGGAGCTGTTTTTT
TRBV6-1	TRBJ2-7	TRBD1	-	19	CASSEVLSWGTGTYREQYF	TGTGCCAGCAGTGAAGTGTTATCTTGGGGGACAGGGACCTATAGGGAGCAGTACTTC
TRBV3-1/TRBV3-2	TRBJ1-3	-	-	15	CASSHHGTGQNTIYF	TGTGCCAGCAGCCATCATGGAACAGGGCAAAACACCATATATTTT
TRBV5-1	TRBJ2-1	TRBD2	-	14	CASSPQGLANEQFF	TGCGCCAGCAGCCCTCAGGGACTAGCGAATGAGCAGTTCTTC
TRBV9	TRBJ2-3	TRBD2	-	18	CASSVETSGGDLTDTQYF	TGTGCCAGCAGCGTAGAGACTAGCGGGGGGGACCTCACAGATACGCAGTATTTT
TRBV30	TRBJ1-5	-	-	12	CAYGQPNQPQHF	TGTGCCTACGGACAGCCGAATCAGCCCCAGCATTTT
TRBV12-3/TRBV12-4	TRBJ2-7	-	once	11	CASGGGHEQYF	TGTGCCAGCGGAGGTGGGCACGAGCAGTACTTC
TRBV7-3	TRBJ1-1	TRBD1	-	16	CASSLVAGTGDTEAFF	TGTGCCAGCAGCTTAGTCGCCGGGACAGGTGACACTGAAGCTTTCTTT
TRBV5-1	TRBJ2-7	TRBD2	-	14	CASSTTPGGSEQYF	TGCGCCAGCAGCACCACCCCGGGAGGTTCCGAGCAGTACTTC
TRBV6-5	TRBJ1-4	TRBD1	once	14	CASSYRGQNEKLFF	TGTGCCAGCAGTTATAGGGGGCAGAATGAAAAACTGTTTTTT